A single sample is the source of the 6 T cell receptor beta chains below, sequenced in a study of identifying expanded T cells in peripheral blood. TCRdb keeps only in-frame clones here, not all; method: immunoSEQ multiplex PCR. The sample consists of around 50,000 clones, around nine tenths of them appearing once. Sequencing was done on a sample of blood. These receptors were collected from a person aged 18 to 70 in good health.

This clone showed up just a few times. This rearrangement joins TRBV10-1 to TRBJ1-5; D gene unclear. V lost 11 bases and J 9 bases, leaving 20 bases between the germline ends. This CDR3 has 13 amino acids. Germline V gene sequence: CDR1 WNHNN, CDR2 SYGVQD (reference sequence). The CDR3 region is CAAGPLARLPQHF. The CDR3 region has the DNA TGCGCCGCCGGGCCGTTAGCCCGATTGCCCCAGCATTTT.

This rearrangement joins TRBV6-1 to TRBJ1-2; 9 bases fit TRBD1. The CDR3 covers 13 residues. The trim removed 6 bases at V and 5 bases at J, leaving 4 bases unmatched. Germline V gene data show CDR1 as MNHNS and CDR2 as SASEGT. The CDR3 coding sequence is TGTGCCAGCAGCCCGGACAGGGGATATGGCTACACCTTC. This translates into CASSPDRGYGYTF.

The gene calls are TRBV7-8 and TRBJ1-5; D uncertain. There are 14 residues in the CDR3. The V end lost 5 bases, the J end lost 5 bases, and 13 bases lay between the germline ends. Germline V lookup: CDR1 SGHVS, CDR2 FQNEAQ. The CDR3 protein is CASSPGRNYQPQHF. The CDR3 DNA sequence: TGTGCCAGCAGCCCAGGACGGAACTATCAGCCCCAGCATTTT.

DNA of the CDR3: TGCAGCGTAGGAAAGGGACTAGCGGGAAGGAACACCGGGGAGCTGTTTTTT. Residues: CSVGKGLAGRNTGELFF. V and J are TRBV29-1 and TRBJ2-2, with 13 positions matching TRBD2. Germline V gives CDR1 SQVTM, CDR2 ANQGSEA. This CDR3 is built from 17 residues. V gave up 6 bases and J gave up 1 base; unmatched junction bases: 8.

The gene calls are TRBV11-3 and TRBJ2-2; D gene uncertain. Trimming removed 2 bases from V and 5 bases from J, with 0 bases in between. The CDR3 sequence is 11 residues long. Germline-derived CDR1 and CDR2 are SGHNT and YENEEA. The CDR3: CASSLTGELFF. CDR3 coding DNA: TGTGCCAGCAGCTTAACCGGGGAGCTGTTTTTT.

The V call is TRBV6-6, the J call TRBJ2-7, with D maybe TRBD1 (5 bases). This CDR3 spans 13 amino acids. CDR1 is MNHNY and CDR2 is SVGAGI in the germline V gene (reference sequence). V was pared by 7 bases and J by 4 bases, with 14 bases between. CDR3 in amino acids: CASTLNQGYEQYF. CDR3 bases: TGTGCCAGCACGCTCAACCAGGGATACGAGCAGTACTTC.